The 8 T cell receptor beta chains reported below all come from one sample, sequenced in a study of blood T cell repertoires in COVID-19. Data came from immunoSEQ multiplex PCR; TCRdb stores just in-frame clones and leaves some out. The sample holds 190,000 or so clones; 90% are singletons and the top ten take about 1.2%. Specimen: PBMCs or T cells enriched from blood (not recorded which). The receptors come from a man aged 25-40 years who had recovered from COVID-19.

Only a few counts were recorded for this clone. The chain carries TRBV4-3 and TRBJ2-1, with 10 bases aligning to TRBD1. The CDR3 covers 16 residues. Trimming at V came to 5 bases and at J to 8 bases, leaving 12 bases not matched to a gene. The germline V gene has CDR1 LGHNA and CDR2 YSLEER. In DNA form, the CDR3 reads TGCGCCAGCAGCACTCTCCCGGACAGGGGGGTTCATGAGCAGTTCTTC. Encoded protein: CASSTLPDRGVHEQFF.

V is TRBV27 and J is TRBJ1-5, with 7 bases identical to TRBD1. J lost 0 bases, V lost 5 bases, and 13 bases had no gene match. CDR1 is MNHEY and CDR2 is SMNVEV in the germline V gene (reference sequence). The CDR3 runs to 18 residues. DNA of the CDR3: TGTGCCAGCAGTCGACTTAAAACAGGGGATCGTAGCAATCAGCCCCAGCATTTT. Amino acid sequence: CASSRLKTGDRSNQPQHF.

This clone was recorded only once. CDR3 DNA: TGTGCCAGCAGCCAAGATCGTGGTATCCGGGGCACTGAAGCTTTCTTT. It specifies CASSQDRGIRGTEAFF. The V call is TRBV14, the J call TRBJ1-1, with unresolved D. The length of the CDR3 is 16 residues. With 0 bases removed from V and 4 bases from J, the gap between germline ends came to 15 bases. The germline V gene has CDR1 SGHDN and CDR2 FVKESK.

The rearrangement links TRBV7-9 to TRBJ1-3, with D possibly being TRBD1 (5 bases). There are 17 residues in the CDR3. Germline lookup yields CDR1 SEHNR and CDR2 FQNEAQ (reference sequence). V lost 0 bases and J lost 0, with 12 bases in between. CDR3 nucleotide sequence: TGTGCCAGCAGCTTAGCGCCAGGGATTACCTCTGGAAACACCATATATTTT. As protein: CASSLAPGITSGNTIYF.

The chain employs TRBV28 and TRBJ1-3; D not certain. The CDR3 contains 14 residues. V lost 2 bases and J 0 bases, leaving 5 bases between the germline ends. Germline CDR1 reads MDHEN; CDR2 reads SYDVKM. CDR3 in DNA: TGTGCCAGCAGTTTAAGAGTCTCTGGAAACACCATATATTTT. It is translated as CASSLRVSGNTIYF. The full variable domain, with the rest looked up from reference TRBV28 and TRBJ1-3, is DVKVTQSSRYLVKRTGEKVFLECVQDMDHENMFWYRQDPGLGLRLIYFSYDVKMKEKGDIPEGYSVSREKKERFSLILESASTNQTSMYLCASSLRVSGNTIYFGEGSWLTVV.

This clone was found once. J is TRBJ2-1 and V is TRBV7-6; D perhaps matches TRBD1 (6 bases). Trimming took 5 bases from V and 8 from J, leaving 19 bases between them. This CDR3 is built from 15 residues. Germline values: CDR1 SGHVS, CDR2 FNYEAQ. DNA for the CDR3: TGTGCCAGCAGCCCATCCATGAGGGGGTGGGATGAGCAGTTCTTC. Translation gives CASSPSMRGWDEQFF.

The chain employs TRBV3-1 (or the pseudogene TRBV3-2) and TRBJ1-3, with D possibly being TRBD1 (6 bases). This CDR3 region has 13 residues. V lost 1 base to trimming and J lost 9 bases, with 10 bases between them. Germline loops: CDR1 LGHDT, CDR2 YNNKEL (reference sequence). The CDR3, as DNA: TGTGCCAGCAGCCAAGGCAGGGGTAGCACCATATATTTT. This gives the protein CASSQGRGSTIYF.

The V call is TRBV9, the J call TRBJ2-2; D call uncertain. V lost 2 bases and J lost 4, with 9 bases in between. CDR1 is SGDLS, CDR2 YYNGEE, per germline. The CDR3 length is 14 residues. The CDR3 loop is CASSVADSTGELFF. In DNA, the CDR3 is TGTGCCAGCAGCGTCGCGGATTCCACCGGGGAGCTGTTTTTT.